This T cell receptor (beta chain) emerged from a study of long-term antiretroviral therapy in people with HIV. Study-level results: Diversity remained lower than transplant donor controls, even though it increased after ART.

The V end lost 4 bases, the J end lost 0 bases, and 12 bases lay between the germline ends. Per the germline V gene, CDR1 is SGHVS and CDR2 is FQNEAQ. CDR3 length: 16 residues. As for this clone: Its specificity is not known.

Run at survey level, the immunoSEQ assay was version v3.0. Repertoires were generated with immunoSEQ multiplex PCR, while TCRdb's copy carries only in-frame clones and drops some. The sample contains some 27,000 clones, over 85% of which appear only once. This material consisted of unsorted PBMCs, taken almost 6.6 years after starting antiretroviral therapy. The origin of this receptor is a woman between 40 and 50 years old with HIV. This chain uses TRBV7-8 with TRBJ1-4; tentative D call: TRBD1 (6 bases). CDR3 protein: CASSSYRVPTNEKLFF. The CDR3 DNA reads TGTGCCAGCAGCTCCTACAGGGTACCAACTAATGAAAAACTGTTTTTT.